By share, the clone carrying this T cell receptor beta chain ranks as medium-sized. What it binds is unknown. Genes here carry mouse names. The sequenced fragment ends 1 residue before the CDR3 boundary, so the rest is inferred from the germline J gene. The repertoire was sequenced with immunoSEQ multiplex PCR; TCRdb's copy has only in-frame clones and lacks some. The sample has about 4,900 clones; approximately 50% are singletons. This entry belongs to a study of tissue T cells after allogeneic stem cell transplantation. Study outcomes and limitations: TCR repertoires tracked anatomic similarity, regardless of disease or transplant status.

The CDR3 is 15 amino acids. V shed 1 base and J 6 bases; nucleotides not matched to a gene: 3. Per the germline V gene, CDR1 is SGHSA and CDR2 is FRNQAP. Time point defined: mouse harvest day 14 after allogeneic transplant. Tail vein injection delivered 10^7 T-cell-depleted bone marrow cells and 10^6 splenic CD5+ T cells. This mouse GVHD model was MHC-mismatched B6 to BALB/c, profiled day 7 or 14. The specimen was gut tissue. The receptor comes from a female BALB/c mouse given C57BL/6 T cells with graft-versus-host disease after an allogeneic hematopoietic cell transplant. This chain uses TRBV16 with TRBJ2-1, with 10 bases identical to TRBD2. The CDR3 region is CASSLAGGARAEQFF. Incomplete CDR3 DNA: TGTGCAAGCAGCTTAGCTGGGGGGGCGCGTGCTGAGCAGTTC.